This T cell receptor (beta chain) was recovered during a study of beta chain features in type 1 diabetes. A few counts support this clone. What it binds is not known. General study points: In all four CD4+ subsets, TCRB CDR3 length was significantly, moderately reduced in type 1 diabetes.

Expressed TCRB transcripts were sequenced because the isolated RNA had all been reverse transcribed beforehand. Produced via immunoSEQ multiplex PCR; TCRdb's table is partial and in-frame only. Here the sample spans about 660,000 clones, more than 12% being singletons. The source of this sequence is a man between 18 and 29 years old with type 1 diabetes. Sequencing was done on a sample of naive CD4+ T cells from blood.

The CDR3 DNA is TGTGCCAGCAGCCAAGGCTGGACTTCGAACACCGGGGAGCTGTTTTTT. Residues: CASSQGWTSNTGELFF. The rearrangement joins TRBV14 to TRBJ2-2, with a weak D call TRBD2 (5 bases). The CDR3 sequence is 16 residues long. The germline gives CDR1 SGHDN, CDR2 FVKESK. V was pared by 1 base and J by 0 bases, with 9 bases between.